This T cell receptor (beta chain) was sequenced for a study of shared clonotypes between healthy human individuals. Germline V gene sequence: CDR1 SGHRS, CDR2 YFSETQ. The length of the CDR3 is 17 residues. The V and J ends lost 0 bases and 0 bases respectively, with 12 bases between them. The table came from immunoSEQ multiplex PCR; TCRdb's copy has only in-frame clones and leaves some out. The data show around 2.3 million clones, 90% to 96% seen once. Source material: naive CD4+ T cells sorted from blood. The subset was: CD45RA+ positively selected. This chain joins TRBV5-1 and TRBJ2-2; tentatively, D is TRBD1 or TRBD2 (5 bases each). The source is a young man in good health. The CDR3: CASSLAGPFANTGELFF. In nucleotides, the CDR3 is TGCGCCAGCAGCTTGGCGGGACCGTTCGCGAACACCGGGGAGCTGTTTTTT.